These 20 T cell receptor beta chains were all obtained from the same sample, sequenced in a study of shared clonotypes between healthy human individuals. Generated by immunoSEQ multiplex PCR, the TCRdb table keeps only in-frame clones and is missing some. The table records some 530,000 clones, around 73% of them present only once. Sequencing was performed on PBMCs. These receptors were collected from a woman aged 40 to 50 in good health. Some clones in this sample may be carry-over from other donors' samples.

This clone turned up a few times. The sample carries other DNA sequences with the same CDR3. The chain employs TRBV2 and TRBJ2-5; D is uncertain. CDR3 size: 11 residues. The V and J ends lost 1 base and 5 bases respectively, with 2 bases between them. The germline V gene has CDR1 SNHLY and CDR2 FYNNEI. CDR3 sequence (DNA): TGTGCCAGCAGTGAAGAGGAGACCCAGTACTTC. The encoded protein is CASSEEETQYF.

The chain combines TRBV18 with TRBJ2-1; D gene uncertain. The V end lost 4 bases, the J end lost 6 bases, and 13 bases lay between the germline ends. CDR1 and CDR2 (germline): KGHSH, LQKENI. The CDR3 length is 14 residues. The CDR3 DNA is TGTGCCAGCTCACGGGGAAGTACCTTCAATGAGCAGTTCTTC. Protein: CASSRGSTFNEQFF.

Details on this clone: Other nucleotide sequences in the sample specify the same CDR3. J is TRBJ2-3 and V is TRBV27, with TRBD1 matching 9 bases. The length of the CDR3 is 14 residues. CDR1 is MNHEY, CDR2 SMNVEV, per germline (reference sequence). Unmatched junction bases numbered 1, after V lost 5 bases and J lost 1 base. Here the CDR3 DNA reads TGTGCCAGCAGTCGGGACAGGGGCACAGATACGCAGTATTTT. Its protein is CASSRDRGTDTQYF.

This clone occurred a few times. V usage is TRBV19 and J usage is TRBJ2-1; 11 bases align to TRBD2. Germline trimming cut 5 bases from V and 2 bases from J; bases unmatched to any gene: 8. The CDR3 loop spans 17 amino acids. The germline gives CDR1 LNHDA, CDR2 SQIVND (reference sequence). CDR3 nucleotide sequence: TGTGCCAGTAGTTCCGGGACTAGCGGTCGTACCTACAATGAGCAGTTCTTC. Translated: CASSSGTSGRTYNEQFF.

This clone was found once. The chain carries TRBV7-3 and TRBJ2-7; D uncertain. Germline lookup yields CDR1 SGHTA and CDR2 FQGTGA. Trimming removed 2 bases at V and 1 base at J, with 6 bases between. There are 13 residues in the CDR3. DNA of the CDR3: TGTGCCAGCAGCTTAGCAGGATCCTACGAGCAGTACTTC. This gives the protein CASSLAGSYEQYF.

The chain employs TRBV19 and TRBJ1-1; a possible D gene is TRBD1 (6 bases). This CDR3 is built from 13 residues. The V end lost 11 bases, the J end lost 0 bases, and 13 bases lay between the germline ends. CDR1 is LNHDA and CDR2 is SQIVND in the germline V gene (reference sequence). The CDR3 DNA reads TGTGCCGCCCTGGACAGCATGAACACTGAAGCTTTCTTT. Its protein is CAALDSMNTEAFF.

This chain uses TRBV30 with TRBJ2-1; TRBD1 might be the D (6 bases). The CDR3 is 13 residues long. Trimming took 5 bases from V and 8 from J, leaving 16 bases between them. The germline gives CDR1 GTSNPN, CDR2 SVGIG (reference sequence). CDR3 DNA: TGTGCCTGGGACCTCATGGGGGCCTATGAGCAGTTCTTC. It codes for CAWDLMGAYEQFF.

The J gene is TRBJ2-3, the V gene TRBV19; unclear D gene. V was shortened by 6 bases and J by 6 bases, with 13 bases between the two germline ends. CDR3 length: 13 residues. Germline-derived CDR1 and CDR2 are LNHDA and SQIVND (reference sequence). DNA for the CDR3: TGTGCCAGTAGCCCCCTCCCTGAGGATACGCAGTATTTT. It codes for CASSPLPEDTQYF.

There are a few counts of this clone. The chain carries TRBV7-9 and TRBJ2-5, with 9 positions matching TRBD2. This CDR3 contains 14 residues. Trimming at V came to 2 bases and at J to 5 bases, leaving 3 bases not matched to a gene. Per germline, CDR1 SEHNR and CDR2 FQNEAQ (reference sequence). CDR3 coding DNA: TGTGCCAGCAGCTTATCTAGCGGGAAGGAGACCCAGTACTTC. This translates into CASSLSSGKETQYF.

Turning to this clone: Being one base from a much bigger clone, this may be a read error. The chain uses TRBV11-2 and TRBJ1-5, with 8 bases matching TRBD1. Germline lookup yields CDR1 SGHAT and CDR2 FQNNGV. After removal of 2 bases from V and 6 bases from J, the junction contained 0 bases not matched to a gene. The CDR3 totals 13 residues. The CDR3 spells CASSLQGAQPQHF. For the CDR3, the DNA is TGTGCCAGCAGCTTACAGGGGGCTCAGCCCCAGCATTTT.

The chain combines TRBV2 with TRBJ2-5, with 10 bases lining up with TRBD2. V dropped 8 bases and J dropped 4; count of bases not matched to a gene: 7. Per the germline V gene, CDR1 is SNHLY and CDR2 is FYNNEI. The CDR3 totals 14 residues. The CDR3 reads CASHFSGRPETQYF. CDR3 in DNA: TGTGCCAGCCATTTTAGCGGGAGGCCAGAGACCCAGTACTTC.

This clone was detected a few times. The J gene is TRBJ2-5, the V gene TRBV5-1; 8 bases match TRBD2. Germline lookup yields CDR1 SGHRS and CDR2 YFSETQ. The CDR3 is 13 amino acids. Unmatched junction bases numbered 5, after V lost 5 bases and J lost 5 bases. CDR3 coding DNA: TGCGCCAGCAGAGCGGGAGAGGTGGAGACCCAGTACTTC. Protein sequence: CASRAGEVETQYF.

With regard to this clone: Different DNA sequences within this sample yield the same CDR3. The rearrangement joins TRBV14 to TRBJ1-2; D is possibly TRBD1 (5 bases). Germline V gene lookup returns CDR1 SGHDN and CDR2 FVKESK. The CDR3 is made up of 14 amino acids. Trimming took 5 bases from V and 4 from J, leaving 14 bases between them. The CDR3 sequence is CASSSGTDFYGYTF. The DNA of the CDR3 is TGTGCCAGCAGCTCGGGGACCGATTTCTATGGCTACACCTTC.

In its sample, this clone was seen once. The chain couples TRBV4-1 to TRBJ2-3; tentatively, D is TRBD2 (6 bases). CDR1 and CDR2 (germline): MGHRA, YSYEKL. CDR3 length: 16 residues. The V end was cut by 2 bases, the J end by 0 bases, with 12 bases between. The CDR3, as DNA: TGCGCCAGCAGCCAACCAGTGGCGGGGAGCACAGATACGCAGTATTTT. This codes for CASSQPVAGSTDTQYF.

A single count supports this clone. The chain recombines TRBV7-2 with TRBJ2-3; the D gene is possibly TRBD2 (6 bases). CDR1 and CDR2 (germline): SGHTA, FQGNSA. V was trimmed by 3 bases and J by 6 bases, leaving 16 bases between them. The CDR3 extends over 15 amino acids. The CDR3 region has the DNA TGTGCCAGCAGCTTTTTGGGACTGCTGGCCGATACGCAGTATTTT. Amino acid sequence: CASSFLGLLADTQYF.

The chain links TRBV19 to TRBJ2-2, with 7 bases lining up with TRBD2. Germline-derived CDR1 and CDR2 are LNHDA and SQIVND (reference sequence). This CDR3 has 15 amino acids. V was pared by 5 bases and J by 4 bases, with 7 bases of the junction left unmatched. In DNA form, the CDR3 reads TGTGCCAGTAGTCTACGGGAGGCGGGCACCGGGGAGCTGTTTTTT. Amino acid sequence: CASSLREAGTGELFF. Using reference TRBV19 and TRBJ2-2 for the parts outside the CDR3, the full variable domain is DGGITQSPKYLFRKEGQNVTLSCEQNLNHDAMYWYRQDPGQGLRLIYYSQIVNDFQKGDIAEGYSVSREKKESFPLTVTSAQKNPTAFYLCASSLREAGTGELFFGEGSRLTVL.

Comments on this clone: A far larger clone is only one base removed, so a read error is likely. The gene calls are TRBV11-2 and TRBJ2-7, with 11 nucleotides matching TRBD1. V dropped 5 bases and J dropped 6; count of bases not matched to a gene: 6. Germline CDR1 and CDR2: SGHAT and FQNNGV. CDR3 length: 14 amino acids. As DNA, the CDR3 is TGTGCCAGCAGCCTCAGGACAGGGGGCGGCGAGCAGTACTTC. Translating gives CASSLRTGGGEQYF. Supplemented by reference TRBV11-2 and TRBJ2-7, the full variable domain reads EAGVAQSPRYKIIEKRQSVAFWCNPISGHATLYWYQQILGQGPKLLIQFQNNGVVDDSQLPKDRFSAERLKGVDSTLKIQPAKLEDSAVYLCASSLRTGGGEQYFGPGTRLTVT.

This clone showed up just once. The rearrangement joins TRBV28 to TRBJ2-6; D call uncertain. Trimming cost V 5 bases and J 4 bases, with 15 bases left between them. The CDR3 loop spans 16 amino acids. The germline gives CDR1 MDHEN, CDR2 SYDVKM. CDR3 protein: CASSPYPVGGANVLTF. Written as DNA, the CDR3 is TGTGCCAGCAGTCCATACCCGGTGGGCGGGGCCAACGTCCTGACTTTC. Filled out from reference TRBV28 and TRBJ2-6, the complete variable domain reads DVKVTQSSRYLVKRTGEKVFLECVQDMDHENMFWYRQDPGLGLRLIYFSYDVKMKEKGDIPEGYSVSREKKERFSLILESASTNQTSMYLCASSPYPVGGANVLTFGAGSRLTVL.

The rearrangement joins TRBV9 to TRBJ2-6; the D call may be TRBD1 or TRBD2 (5 bases each). This CDR3 region has 15 residues. Deletions cut 2 bases from V and 0 bases from J, with 6 bases between. Germline CDR1 reads SGDLS; CDR2 reads YYNGEE. CDR3 in amino acids: CASSVGVSGANVLTF. For the CDR3, the DNA is TGTGCCAGCAGCGTGGGGGTCTCTGGGGCCAACGTCCTGACTTTC. The full variable domain, completed using reference TRBV9 and TRBJ2-6, is DSGVTQTPKHLITATGQRVTLRCSPRSGDLSVYWYQQSLDQGLQFLIQYYNGEERAKGNILERFSAQQFPDLHSELNLSSLELGDSALYFCASSVGVSGANVLTFGAGSRLTVL.

The genes are TRBV5-1 and TRBJ2-5; the match to TRBD2 covers 8 bases. The CDR3 is 16 residues long. CDR1 and CDR2 (germline): SGHRS, YFSETQ. V gave up 0 bases and J gave up 3 bases; unmatched junction bases: 7. The CDR3 region has the DNA TGCGCCAGCAGCTTGGACCCAGCGGGAGTGAAAGAGACCCAGTACTTC. It codes for CASSLDPAGVKETQYF.